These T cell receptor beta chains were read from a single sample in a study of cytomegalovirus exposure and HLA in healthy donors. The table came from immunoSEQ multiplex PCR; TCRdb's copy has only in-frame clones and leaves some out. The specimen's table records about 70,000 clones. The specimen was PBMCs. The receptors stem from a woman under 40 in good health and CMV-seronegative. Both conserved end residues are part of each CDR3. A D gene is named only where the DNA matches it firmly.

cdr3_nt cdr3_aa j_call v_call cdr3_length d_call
TGTGCCAGCAGCCCCGGGACAGGAGACTACAATGAGCAGTTCTTC CASSPGTGDYNEQFF TRBJ2-1 TRBV5-6 15 TRBD1
TGTGCCAGCAGTTCAACCTGGACAGGGGAATTGTTTAAGGTGAGCGCCTACGAGCAGTACTTC CASSSTWTGELFKVSAYEQYF TRBJ2-7 TRBV28 21 TRBD1
TGTGCCAGCAGTGAAGCGAGGGTGGACTCCGAGCCCCAGCATTTT CASSEARVDSEPQHF TRBJ1-5 TRBV6-1 15 -
TGTGCCAGCCTACAGGGTAATCGGTATGGCTACACCTTC CASLQGNRYGYTF TRBJ1-2 TRBV28 13 -
TGTGCCAGCAGCGGCGGGGCTGACACTGAAGCTTTCTTT CASSGGADTEAFF TRBJ1-1 TRBV5-4 13 -
TGTGCCAGCAGTTCGACAGGTTTTAACTATGGCTACACCTTC CASSSTGFNYGYTF TRBJ1-2 TRBV6-6 14 -
TGTGCCAGCAGCCAAGATCGGGCTAGCGGGGGGTGGGAGCAGTACTTC CASSQDRASGGWEQYF TRBJ2-7 TRBV4-2 16 TRBD2
TGCGCCAGCAGCTTGGGAGACGGGTTCCGCGACACCATATATTTT CASSLGDGFRDTIYF TRBJ1-3 TRBV5-1 15 -
TGTGCCAGCAGTAGGACAGGGGTGATCGAGCAGTACTTC CASSRTGVIEQYF TRBJ2-7 TRBV2 13 TRBD1
TGTGCCAGCAGCTTAGGACAGGGGCAATCACCCCTCCACTTT CASSLGQGQSPLHF TRBJ1-6 TRBV7-8 14 TRBD1
TGCGCCAGCAGCTTGAGGGGCGCAGATACGCAGTATTTT CASSLRGADTQYF TRBJ2-3 TRBV5-1 13 -
TGTGCCAGCAGCGTAGGATTAGGCCGGGGGATGAACACTGAAGATTTCTTT CASSVGLGRGMNTEDFF TRBJ1-1 TRBV9 17 -
TGCGCCAGCAGCCTTGGGGACACAGTGCGGACTAGCAATCAGCCCCAGCATTTT CASSLGDTVRTSNQPQHF TRBJ1-5 TRBV4-1 18 -
TGCGCCAGCAGCCAAGAAGAAGACAGGGACCCCACAGATACGCAGTATTTT CASSQEEDRDPTDTQYF TRBJ2-3 TRBV4-1 17 TRBD1
TGTGCCTGGAATGGACTAGCCGAGAGCACAGATACGCAGTATTTT CAWNGLAESTDTQYF TRBJ2-3 TRBV30 15 TRBD2